A selection of T cell receptor beta chains follows, all from one sample in a study of beta chain features in type 1 diabetes. Measured with immunoSEQ multiplex PCR; TCRdb has only the in-frame clones, and not every one. The sample includes about 660,000 clones, more than 12% seen only once; the top ten take nearly 0.04%. Input material: naive CD4+ T cells from blood. These receptors were collected from a man younger than 35 with type 1 diabetes. CDR3s include the opening cysteine and the closing phenylalanine or tryptophan. A D gene is named only where the DNA matches it firmly. Expanded clones get a size class; other rows say once, few or many, or leave the size out.

D	size	length	V	J	CDR3	DNA
TRBD1	once	15	TRBV6-5	TRBJ2-2	CASSSDRAGTGELFF	TGTGCCAGCAGTTCGGACAGGGCGGGCACCGGGGAGCTGTTTTTT
NA	NA	15	TRBV7-2	TRBJ1-1	CASSATRQFNTEAFF	TGTGCCAGCAGCGCAACTCGACAGTTTAACACTGAAGCTTTCTTT
NA	NA	14	TRBV27	TRBJ1-2	CASRILGESYGYTF	TGTGCCAGCAGGATATTAGGGGAGAGCTATGGCTACACCTTC
NA	few	14	TRBV6-4	TRBJ1-6	CASSDYGSNSPLHF	TGTGCCAGCAGTGACTACGGTTCCAATTCACCCCTCCACTTT
NA	NA	15	TRBV15	TRBJ1-1	CATSREARGDTEAFF	TGTGCCACCAGCAGAGAAGCCCGGGGAGACACTGAAGCTTTCTTT
NA	NA	15	TRBV2	TRBJ1-2	CASSPARLANYGYTF	TGTGCCAGCAGTCCGGCCCGATTAGCTAACTATGGCTACACCTTC
NA	few	16	TRBV7-2	TRBJ2-2	CASSRALGTNTGELFF	TGTGCCAGCAGCAGAGCTCTAGGGACGAACACCGGGGAGCTGTTTTTT
NA	few	13	TRBV6-6	TRBJ2-7	CASTAMRGNEQYF	TGTGCCAGCACCGCGATGAGGGGCAACGAGCAGTACTTC
NA	NA	15	TRBV2	TRBJ1-4	CASSREWTTNEKLFF	TGTGCCAGCAGCAGAGAATGGACAACTAATGAAAAACTGTTTTTT
NA	NA	14	TRBV7-2	TRBJ1-1	CASSLVDGDTEAFF	TGTGCCAGCAGCTTAGTAGATGGGGACACTGAAGCTTTCTTT
NA	few	11	TRBV20-1	TRBJ1-5	CSASMSGTQHF	TGCAGTGCTAGTATGTCTGGGACCCAGCATTTT
NA	NA	14	TRBV7-7	TRBJ2-2	CASSLRPGPGELFF	TGTGCTAGCAGCTTAAGGCCCGGGCCCGGGGAGCTGTTTTTT
TRBD1	few	17	TRBV30	TRBJ2-2	CAWRLDRVKPNTGELFF	TGTGCCTGGAGACTAGACAGGGTTAAGCCGAACACCGGGGAGCTGTTTTTT
NA	NA	12	TRBV28	TRBJ1-5	CATRDSNQPQHF	TGTGCCACCAGGGATAGCAATCAGCCCCAGCATTTT